The next 13 T cell receptor beta chains were all read from a single sample in a study of cytotoxic CD8 clonotypes in ibrutinib-treated CLL. Generated by immunoSEQ multiplex PCR, the TCRdb table keeps only in-frame clones and is missing some. The table shows about 200,000 clones, with over 65% occurring only once. Sequenced material: PBMCs, taken after 12 months of ibrutinib treatment. All receptors come from a human donor with chronic lymphocytic leukemia.

The chain has TRBV11-2 and TRBJ2-7; tentative D call: TRBD1 (6 bases). V was shortened by 5 bases and J by 4 bases, with 18 bases between the two germline ends. CDR1 is SGHAT and CDR2 is FQNNGV in the germline V gene. The CDR3 is made up of 15 amino acids. The CDR3: CASSLEGVSLYEQYF. The CDR3 bases are TGTGCCAGCAGCCTTGAGGGGGTCTCCCTTTACGAGCAGTACTTC.

This chain uses TRBV6-6 with TRBJ1-1; no clear D. Per the germline V gene, CDR1 is MNHNY and CDR2 is SVGAGI (reference sequence). The CDR3 length is 13 residues. V was clipped by 2 bases and J by 0 bases, with 4 bases between them. The CDR3 coding sequence is TGTGCCAGCAGTTACAAGATGAACACTGAAGCTTTCTTT. It specifies CASSYKMNTEAFF.

This clone was counted a few times. CDR3 in DNA: TGTGCCAGCAGCCTTGGGACAGGCTATGGCTACACCTTC. This translates into CASSLGTGYGYTF. This chain joins TRBV7-9 and TRBJ1-2, with 8 nucleotides matching TRBD1. In germline, CDR1 is SEHNR, CDR2 FQNEAQ (reference sequence). Unmatched junction bases numbered 3, after V lost 5 bases and J lost 4 bases. This CDR3 contains 13 residues.

This clone was seen more than once but under ten times. V and J are TRBV28 and TRBJ1-2; no definite D call. Germline V gives CDR1 MDHEN, CDR2 SYDVKM. The CDR3 contains 17 residues. Deletions cut 3 bases from V and 7 bases from J, with 24 bases between. The CDR3 coding sequence is TGTGCCAGCAGTTTGGTAGGCAGTAATTCACTCAAGGGTGGCTACACCTTC. Translating it yields CASSLVGSNSLKGGYTF.

The CDR3 sequence: CASSPLEGVYNYGYTF. The DNA of the CDR3 is TGTGCCAGCAGCCCCCTCGAGGGGGTATACAACTATGGCTACACCTTC. The rearrangement links TRBV9 to TRBJ1-2, with D possibly matching TRBD1 (6 bases). V lost 4 bases and J 2 bases, leaving 18 bases between the germline ends. Germline V gene lookup returns CDR1 SGDLS and CDR2 YYNGEE. The CDR3 has 16 residues. Combining the CDR3 with reference TRBV9 and TRBJ1-2 gives the whole variable domain DSGVTQTPKHLITATGQRVTLRCSPRSGDLSVYWYQQSLDQGLQFLIQYYNGEERAKGNILERFSAQQFPDLHSELNLSSLELGDSALYFCASSPLEGVYNYGYTFGSGTRLTVV.

CDR3 coding DNA: TGTGCCAGCAGCTTCCGGGACAGCTCCTACGAGCAGTACTTC. It codes for CASSFRDSSYEQYF. The chain links TRBV7-2 to TRBJ2-7; TRBD1 matches 7 bases. The V and J ends lost 3 bases and 0 bases, in that order; junction bases with no gene match: 2. CDR3 length equals 14 residues. CDR1 SGHTA and CDR2 FQGNSA come from the germline V gene. The whole variable domain, filled in from reference TRBV7-2 and TRBJ2-7, reads GAGVSQSPSNKVTEKGKDVELRCDPISGHTALYWYRQSLGQGLEFLIYFQGNSAPDKSGLPSDRFSAERTGGSVSTLTIQRTQQEDSAVYLCASSFRDSSYEQYFGPGTRLTVT.

This clone came up once. This chain links TRBV29-1 with TRBJ2-2; TRBD1 or TRBD2 may be the D gene (6 bases each). CDR1 and CDR2 from the germline V gene are SQVTM and ANQGSEA. Trimming cost V 1 base and J 6 bases, with 15 bases left between them. This CDR3 contains 15 residues. The CDR3 here is CSVEVYQGRSGELFF. In DNA form, the CDR3 reads TGCAGCGTTGAAGTCTACCAGGGGAGGTCCGGGGAGCTGTTTTTT.

The chain uses TRBV18 and TRBJ2-6, with D unclear. V lost 5 bases, J lost 1 base, and 9 bases lay in between. CDR3 length: 15 amino acids. Germline values: CDR1 KGHSH, CDR2 LQKENI. Here the CDR3 DNA reads TGTGCCAGCTCAATACAGAAATCTGGGGCCAACGTCCTGACTTTC. Translated: CASSIQKSGANVLTF.

This chain connects TRBV25-1 to TRBJ1-6; 9 bases are a match to TRBD1. Germline loops: CDR1 MGHDK, CDR2 SYGVNS. The CDR3 totals 15 residues. J was trimmed by 7 bases and V by 5 bases; bases with no gene match: 6. The CDR3 loop is CASSTSGTGNSPLHF. In DNA form, the CDR3 reads TGTGCCAGCAGTACTTCCGGGACAGGGAATTCACCCCTCCACTTT.

The chain links TRBV7-2 to TRBJ2-5, with 10 bases identical to TRBD1. After removal of 1 base from V and 5 bases from J, the junction contained 4 bases not matched to a gene. The CDR3 runs 15 residues. From germline, CDR1 is SGHTA and CDR2 FQGNSA. CDR3 bases: TGTGCCAGCAGCTTAGGACAGGGGGCAGTGGAGACCCAGTACTTC. As protein: CASSLGQGAVETQYF.

This sequence joins TRBV30 and TRBJ2-2, with D possibly TRBD1 on 5 matching bases. Deletions cut 2 bases from V and 5 bases from J, with 6 bases between. This CDR3 has 12 amino acids. The germline CDR1 and CDR2 sequences are GTSNPN and SVGIG (reference sequence). CDR3 in amino acids: CAWSRQTGELFF. For the CDR3, the DNA is TGTGCCTGGAGTCGACAGACCGGGGAGCTGTTTTTT.

The chain links TRBV30 to TRBJ2-7, with 10 bases fitting TRBD1. Germline CDR1 and CDR2: GTSNPN and SVGIG (reference sequence). Losses at the gene ends were 3 bases for V and 2 bases for J; bases not matched to a gene: 4. This CDR3 has 14 amino acids. CDR3 region: CAWSIGTGAYEQYF. In DNA form, the CDR3 reads TGTGCCTGGAGCATCGGGACAGGGGCCTACGAGCAGTACTTC.

The chain uses TRBV5-1 and TRBJ1-4; D call uncertain. Trimming shortened V by 1 base and J by 7 bases, and 11 bases separated the two germline ends. The CDR3 has 14 amino acids. The germline V gene encodes CDR1 SGHRS and CDR2 YFSETQ. The CDR3 protein is CASSLSPPGEKLFF. In DNA, the CDR3 is TGCGCCAGCAGCTTGTCCCCACCTGGTGAAAAACTGTTTTTT. Full variable domain (missing parts from reference TRBV5-1 and TRBJ1-4): KAGVTQTPRYLIKTRGQQVTLSCSPISGHRSVSWYQQTPGQGLQFLFEYFSETQRNKGNFPGRFSGRQFSNSRSEMNVSTLELGDSALYLCASSLSPPGEKLFFGSGTQLSVL.